These T cell receptor beta chains were read from a single sample in a study of identical twins. TCRdb re-called the 5' RACE reads through MiXCR, storing one row per CDR3 protein. The repertoire holds 450,000 to 650,000 distinct CDR3 sequences, with 9.6% as singletons. This sample was also put to use in a study of yellow fever vaccine responses in identical twins.

Sequenced material: PBMCs. The receptor set was obtained from a woman younger than 35 in good health. Each CDR3 is given with its conserved first and last residue. The D gene is left open where the match is weak.

d_gene,j_gene,v_gene,CDR3aa
-,TRBJ2-1,TRBV11-2,CASSLNRAPLSSYNEQFF
-,TRBJ2-3,TRBV15,CATAEGSTDTQYF
-,TRBJ2-3,TRBV7-2,CASSLKAGLSTDTQYF
-,TRBJ1-2,TRBV7-9,CASSFPGAGYGYTF
TRBD2,TRBJ2-5,TRBV28,CASSLRTSGRAQYF
TRBD1,TRBJ2-1,TRBV7-2,CASSPLSGTENNEQFF
-,TRBJ2-5,TRBV20-1,CSAPREAGSQYF
TRBD2,TRBJ2-5,TRBV12-5,CASGTSMGLAKETQYF
-,TRBJ2-4,TRBV7-2,CASSSSRGGIQYF
TRBD1,TRBJ2-6,TRBV20-1,CSASTGTEPTGANVLTF
-,TRBJ2-1,TRBV19,CASSMGPDRPYNEQFF
-,TRBJ2-1,TRBV5-1,CASSLDRANEQFF
-,TRBJ1-6,TRBV20-1,CSARTTRAATSYNSPLHF
TRBD2,TRBJ2-1,TRBV3-1,CASSQGLAGENSYNEQFF
TRBD2,TRBJ2-7,TRBV6-1,CASTTKTSPSAEQYF
TRBD1,TRBJ2-2,TRBV7-8,CASSSGQGARWSTGELFF
-,TRBJ2-1,TRBV7-8,CASTPRRGSYNEQFF
TRBD1,TRBJ1-2,TRBV24-1,CATSEGGRGYGYTF
TRBD1,TRBJ2-5,TRBV10-3,CAISNPDRWKETQYF
-,TRBJ2-5,TRBV29-1,CSVGGDAGGQYF
-,TRBJ1-1,TRBV10-1,CASSDTTYGAFF
TRBD2,TRBJ2-5,TRBV29-1,CSVRLAGGQETQYF
TRBD1,TRBJ2-5,TRBV2,CASSDQGPGYRDRVSTW
-,TRBJ1-6,TRBV5-1,CASSLTQGYNSPLHF
-,TRBJ2-5,TRBV6-1,CASCVSLAETQYF
-,TRBJ2-1,TRBV6-2/TRBV6-3,CASSGLVPPLHNEQFF
-,TRBJ1-1,TRBV5-1,CASSLVASLEAEAFF
TRBD2,TRBJ2-2,TRBV27,CASSSVVLAGYTGELFF
-,TRBJ2-5,TRBV15,CATSRERARTETQYF
-,TRBJ2-2,TRBV4-3,CASSQSLGANTGELFF
-,TRBJ2-2,TRBV6-2/TRBV6-3,CASSYSWEPLNTGELFF
-,TRBJ2-1,TRBV28,CASATIRDQSPLGFF
-,TRBJ2-7,TRBV11-2,CASSLFGGSGYEQYF
-,TRBJ2-1,TRBV20-1,CSALERAFYNEQFF
-,TRBJ2-7,TRBV6-2/TRBV6-3,CASSLQRNSYEQYF
TRBD1,TRBJ2-3,TRBV11-2,CASSLGDRPSTDTQYF
TRBD1,TRBJ2-7,TRBV29-1,CSVLEGQGAYEQYF
TRBD2,TRBJ2-1,TRBV7-6,CASSLAMLAGGEQFF
TRBD1,TRBJ1-2,TRBV4-3,CASSQMRTGGLYGYTF
TRBD1,TRBJ2-5,TRBV19,CATTSGTGAETQYF
TRBD2,TRBJ2-3,TRBV20-1,CSARDPLAGISTDTQYF
-,TRBJ1-1,TRBV3-1,CASSQVLVGGTEAFF
-,TRBJ2-3,TRBV28,CASSLSADPTDTQYF
-,TRBJ2-1,TRBV20-1,CSARDLENEQFF
TRBD1,TRBJ2-2,TRBV11-2,CASSALRNRGNTGELFF
-,TRBJ1-1,TRBV6-1,CASSATGEAEAFF
TRBD1,TRBJ2-2,TRBV4-1,CASSRDSANTGELFF
TRBD1,TRBJ2-7,TRBV20-1,CSAIRDRVLYEQYF
TRBD2,TRBJ2-7,TRBV20-1,CSGITGGRTYEQYF
-,TRBJ2-7,TRBV10-3,CAIITGSGEQYF
-,TRBJ1-1,TRBV6-1,CASSPNLQGSEAFF
TRBD1,TRBJ1-4,TRBV4-3,CASSRGQGGEKLFF
TRBD2,TRBJ2-7,TRBV4-2,CASSPEVEAGIREQYF
TRBD2,TRBJ2-7,TRBV29-1,CSVGGDESYEQYF
TRBD1,TRBJ2-1,TRBV12-3/TRBV12-4,CASRKITGGASYNEQFF